This passage covers 16 T cell receptor beta chains from one sample sequenced in a study of Ad26.COV2.S vaccination and SARS-CoV-2 variants. Treatment in this sample: around 19 received Ad26.COV2.S at low or high dose, single or two shots; about 5 received placebo; per-sample allocation not given. After the first vaccine or placebo injection, samples were drawn on day 63. Clones were read by immunoSEQ multiplex PCR, and TCRdb kept only the in-frame ones, dropping some. Counted here are hundreds of thousands of clones, about 89% occurring once; the ten biggest clones make up approximately 5%. Sequences were derived from peripheral blood, sampled in a trial of Ad26.COV2.S vaccine versus placebo. The receptors were sampled from a person between 18 and 59 years old who received the Ad26.COV2.S COVID-19 vaccine or a placebo.

V usage is TRBV6-2 or TRBV6-3 and J usage is TRBJ1-6; 10 bases map to TRBD1. The CDR3 totals 20 residues. Germline V lookup: CDR1 MNHEY, CDR2 SVGEGT. V shed 4 bases and J 5 bases; nucleotides not matched to a gene: 17. The CDR3 is CASSWSPGTGAPLNNSPLHF. DNA for the CDR3: TGTGCCAGCAGTTGGAGCCCCGGGACAGGGGCCCCACTAAATAATTCACCCCTCCACTTT.

CDR3: CASSLGPGTSGTYEQYF. The CDR3 DNA is TGTGCCAGCAGCTTAGGCCCGGGTACTAGCGGCACCTACGAGCAGTACTTC. V gene TRBV13 combines with J gene TRBJ2-7; 8 bases line up with TRBD2. V gave up 0 bases and J gave up 2 bases; unmatched junction bases: 9. The CDR3 extends over 17 amino acids. The germline V gene has CDR1 PRHDT and CDR2 FYEKMQ (reference sequence).

The chain is built from TRBV6-5 and TRBJ2-5; D is possibly TRBD2 (6 bases). This CDR3 has 13 residues. Trimming took off 8 bases at V and 1 base at J, with 11 bases between the two ends. Germline V CDR1 and CDR2: MNHEY, SVGAGI. The chain's CDR3 is CASARGSQETQYF. Here the CDR3 DNA reads TGTGCCAGCGCCCGGGGGTCCCAAGAGACCCAGTACTTC.

The rearrangement uses TRBV9 and TRBJ1-1; unclear D gene. This CDR3 comprises 13 residues. Germline loops: CDR1 SGDLS, CDR2 YYNGEE. The germline V and J ends were trimmed by 4 bases and 5 bases, with 12 bases remaining between them. The CDR3 DNA is TGTGCCAGCAGCTCAGGCATCAGAACTGAAGCTTTCTTT. This translates into CASSSGIRTEAFF.

A few counts support this clone. This chain joins TRBV13 and TRBJ1-1; TRBD1 aligns across 8 bases. Trimming removed 2 bases from V and 1 base from J; junction bases left unmatched: 6. The CDR3 consists of 16 residues. Germline CDR1 reads PRHDT; CDR2 reads FYEKMQ (reference sequence). This CDR3 is CASSLSGTGGNTEAFF. CDR3 nucleotides: TGTGCCAGCAGCTTAAGTGGGACAGGTGGGAACACTGAAGCTTTCTTT. The variable domain in full, with the rest retrieved from reference TRBV13 and TRBJ1-1, is AAGVIQSPRHLIKEKRETATLKCYPIPRHDTVYWYQQGPGQDPQFLISFYEKMQSDKGSIPDRFSAQQFSDYHSELNMSSLELGDSALYFCASSLSGTGGNTEAFFGQGTRLTVV.

The chain joins TRBV19 to TRBJ2-3; D perhaps matches TRBD1 (6 bases). V lost 7 bases and J 2 bases, leaving 16 bases between the germline ends. This CDR3 comprises 15 residues. The V gene's germline CDR1 is LNHDA and CDR2 SQIVND (reference sequence). Here the CDR3 reads CASTPTGGHTDTQYF. For the CDR3, the DNA is TGTGCCAGTACCCCCACTGGGGGCCACACAGATACGCAGTATTTT. Looking up the rest from reference TRBV19 and TRBJ2-3 gives the full variable domain: DGGITQSPKYLFRKEGQNVTLSCEQNLNHDAMYWYRQDPGQGLRLIYYSQIVNDFQKGDIAEGYSVSREKKESFPLTVTSAQKNPTAFYLCASTPTGGHTDTQYFGPGTRLTVL.

V and J are TRBV28 and TRBJ1-2; the match to TRBD1 covers 7 bases. J lost 0 bases, V lost 6 bases, and 10 bases had no gene match. Germline CDR1 is MDHEN and CDR2 is SYDVKM. The CDR3 contains 16 residues. The CDR3 loop reads CASSHHTGEANYGYTF. The CDR3 coding sequence is TGTGCCAGCAGCCACCATACAGGGGAAGCTAACTATGGCTACACCTTC.

The sample holds a few counts of this clone. Other nucleotide sequences in the sample specify the same CDR3. The chain combines TRBV2 with TRBJ2-5; no reliable D call. There are 11 residues in the CDR3. Per the germline V gene, CDR1 is SNHLY and CDR2 is FYNNEI. V dropped 1 base and J dropped 3 bases, with 0 bases sitting between them. The CDR3, as DNA: TGTGCCAGCAGTGAAGAAGAGACCCAGTACTTC. Encoded protein: CASSEEETQYF. Together with reference TRBV2 and TRBJ2-5, the CDR3 gives the full variable domain: EPEVTQTPSHQVTQMGQEVILRCVPISNHLYFYWYRQILGQKVEFLVSFYNNEISEKSEIFDDQFSVERPDGSNFTLKIRSTKLEDSAMYFCASSEEETQYFGPGTRLLVL.

This clone showed up just a few times. The chain joins TRBV10-2 to TRBJ1-5; D gene ambiguous. CDR1 and CDR2 from the germline V gene are WSHSY and SAAADI. V was trimmed by 3 bases and J by 3 bases, leaving 15 bases between them. The CDR3 is 16 residues long. The CDR3 loop reads CASSDWGGSDNQPQHF. CDR3 DNA: TGCGCCAGCAGTGATTGGGGAGGGAGTGACAATCAGCCCCAGCATTTT.

V usage is TRBV4-1 and J usage is TRBJ1-1; D perhaps matches TRBD1 (5 bases). Germline V gives CDR1 MGHRA, CDR2 YSYEKL. The V gene lost 4 bases and the J gene lost 2 bases, with 14 bases spanning the gap. CDR3 length equals 15 residues. The CDR3 region is CASSPRGGYNTEAFF. CDR3 bases: TGCGCCAGCAGCCCTCGGGGGGGGTACAACACTGAAGCTTTCTTT.

Worth noting for this clone: The sample carries other DNA sequences with the same CDR3. The V and J genes are TRBV28 and TRBJ1-1; D not resolved. The V gene lost 6 bases and the J gene lost 1 base, with 12 bases spanning the gap. This CDR3 has 14 residues. Germline CDR1 and CDR2: MDHEN and SYDVKM. Here the CDR3 reads CASRLKEGNTEAFF. The DNA for the CDR3 is TGTGCCAGCAGGCTAAAGGAGGGGAACACTGAAGCTTTCTTT.

The V call is TRBV4-1, the J call TRBJ2-1; 7 bases are a match to TRBD2. J gave up 8 bases and V 0 bases, and 10 bases lay outside the gene matches. The CDR3 length is 16 residues. CDR1 is MGHRA and CDR2 is YSYEKL in the germline V gene. CDR3 protein: CASSQDRAGERDEQFF. CDR3 DNA: TGCGCCAGCAGCCAAGATCGGGCGGGAGAAAGGGATGAGCAGTTCTTC.

This chain links TRBV6-6 with TRBJ1-1; D call uncertain. This CDR3 is built from 12 residues. The V gene's germline CDR1 is MNHNY and CDR2 SVGAGI (reference sequence). Trimming pared 2 bases from V and 11 bases from J, leaving 12 bases between. DNA for the CDR3: TGTGCCAGCAGTTACCTCAGTGATGGGGCTTTCTTT. It specifies CASSYLSDGAFF.

The chain couples TRBV5-4 to TRBJ2-2; D is unresolved. There are 16 residues in the CDR3. The V and J ends lost 2 bases and 6 bases respectively, with 17 bases between them. Germline CDR1 SGHNT, CDR2 YYREEE (reference sequence). The CDR3 DNA reads as TGTGCCAGCAGCTTCCCTATGGTTGGAACGCCCGGGGAGCTGTTTTTT. Protein: CASSFPMVGTPGELFF.

The chain employs TRBV28 and TRBJ2-2; TRBD1 aligns across 9 bases. Germline trimming cut 6 bases from V and 5 bases from J; bases unmatched to any gene: 4. This CDR3 contains 14 residues. Germline V gives CDR1 MDHEN, CDR2 SYDVKM. The chain's CDR3 is CASSRQGGTGELFF. CDR3 nucleotide sequence: TGTGCCAGCAGCCGACAGGGGGGGACCGGGGAGCTGTTTTTT.

This chain uses TRBV5-6 with TRBJ1-3; 8 nucleotides match TRBD1. The CDR3 extends over 14 amino acids. Germline V gene sequence: CDR1 SGHDT, CDR2 YYEEEE. V trimming: 3 bases; J trimming: 7 bases; junction bases outside the gene matches: 6. The DNA of the CDR3 is TGTGCCAGCAGCTCGACAGGGGCCGAGAACACCATATATTTT. Residues: CASSSTGAENTIYF.